This TCR beta chain was identified during a study of T cells in pancreatic ductal adenocarcinoma. Points from the study as a whole: Blood had more productive templates and around 8.6-fold more unique clonotypes than tumor. This surgical cohort overrepresents the minority presenting with early-stage disease. Tumors hold more CD45RO+ effector T cells, which may bias toward lower diversity.

Per the germline V gene, CDR1 is MNHEY and CDR2 is SMNVEV (reference sequence). V was trimmed by 6 bases and J by 4 bases, leaving 7 bases between them. The CDR3 covers 11 residues. Libraries were prepared by immunoSEQ multiplex PCR; TCRdb keeps only in-frame clonotypes and omits some of them. Among about 97,000 clones listed, 90% to 95% were seen once. Selected pancreatic ductal adenocarcinoma patients had undergone surgery without neoadjuvant therapy. Turning to this clone: Its antigen remains unknown.

This sequence was found in a human donor with pancreatic ductal adenocarcinoma. The sequenced sample was PBMCs. V usage is TRBV27 and J usage is TRBJ2-7; D remains ambiguous. The DNA of the CDR3 is TGTGCCAGCAGCAGTATGTACGAGCAGTACTTC. This codes for CASSSMYEQYF.